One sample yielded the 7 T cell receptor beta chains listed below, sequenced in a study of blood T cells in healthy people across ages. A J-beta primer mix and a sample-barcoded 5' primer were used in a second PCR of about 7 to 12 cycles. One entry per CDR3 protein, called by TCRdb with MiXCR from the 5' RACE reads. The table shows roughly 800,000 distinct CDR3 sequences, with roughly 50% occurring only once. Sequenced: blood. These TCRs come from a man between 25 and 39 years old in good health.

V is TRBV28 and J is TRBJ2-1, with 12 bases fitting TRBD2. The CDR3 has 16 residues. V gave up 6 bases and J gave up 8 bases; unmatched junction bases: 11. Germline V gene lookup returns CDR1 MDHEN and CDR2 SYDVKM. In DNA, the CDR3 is TGTGCCAGCAGCCTTCATACTAGCGGGAGGTCCCATGAGCAGTTCTTC. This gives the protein CASSLHTSGRSHEQFF.

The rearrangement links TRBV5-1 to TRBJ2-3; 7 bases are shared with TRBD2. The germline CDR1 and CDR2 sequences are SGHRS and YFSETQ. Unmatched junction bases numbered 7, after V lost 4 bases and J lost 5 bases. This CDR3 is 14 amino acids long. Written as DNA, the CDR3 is TGCGCCAGCAGCCTGGGACTATCCAGAGATACGCAGTATTTT. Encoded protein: CASSLGLSRDTQYF.

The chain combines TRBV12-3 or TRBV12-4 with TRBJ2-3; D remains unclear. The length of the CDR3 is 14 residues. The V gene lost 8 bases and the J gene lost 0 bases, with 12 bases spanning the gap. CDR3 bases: TGTGCCAGCGAACTAAGTCCTAGCACAGATACGCAGTATTTT. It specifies CASELSPSTDTQYF.

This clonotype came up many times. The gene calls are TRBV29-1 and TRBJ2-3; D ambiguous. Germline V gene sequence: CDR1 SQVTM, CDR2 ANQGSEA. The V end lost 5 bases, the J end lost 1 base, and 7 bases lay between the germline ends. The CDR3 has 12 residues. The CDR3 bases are TGCAGCGTTATCCTCGGCACAGATACGCAGTATTTT. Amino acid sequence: CSVILGTDTQYF.

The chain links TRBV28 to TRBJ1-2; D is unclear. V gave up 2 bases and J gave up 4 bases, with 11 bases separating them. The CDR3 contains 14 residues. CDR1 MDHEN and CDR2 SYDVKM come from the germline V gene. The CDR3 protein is CASSLLRRSYGYTF. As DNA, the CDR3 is TGTGCCAGCAGTTTACTGCGTCGGTCCTATGGCTACACCTTC.

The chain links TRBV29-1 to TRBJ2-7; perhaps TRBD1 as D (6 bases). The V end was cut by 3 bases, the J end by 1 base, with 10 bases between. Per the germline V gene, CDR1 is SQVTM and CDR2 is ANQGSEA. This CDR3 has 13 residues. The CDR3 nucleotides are TGCAGCGTTGACACTACAGGGTCCTACGAGCAGTACTTC. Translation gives CSVDTTGSYEQYF.

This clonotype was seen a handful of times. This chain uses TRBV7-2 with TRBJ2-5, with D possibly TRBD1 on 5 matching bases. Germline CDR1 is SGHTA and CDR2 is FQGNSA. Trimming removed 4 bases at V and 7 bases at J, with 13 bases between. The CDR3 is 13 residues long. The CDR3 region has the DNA TGTGCCAGCAGCTCAGGGCAGTTAGCGACCCAGTACTTC. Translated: CASSSGQLATQYF. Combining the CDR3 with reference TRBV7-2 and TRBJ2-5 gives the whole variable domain GAGVSQSPSNKVTEKGKDVELRCDPISGHTALYWYRQSLGQGLEFLIYFQGNSAPDKSGLPSDRFSAERTGGSVSTLTIQRTQQEDSAVYLCASSSGQLATQYFGPGTRLLVL.